This TCR beta chain was identified during a study of CD8 T cells in Susac syndrome (dated by TCRdb to the late 2010s). With regard to the full study: Of the Susac syndrome patients who were sequenced, roughly 6 had clinically active disease and fewer than ten were in clinical remission. At the time of blood withdrawal, Susac syndrome patients were either therapy-naive, taking corticosteroids (with some also receiving IVIg), or on IVIg alone. Repertoire sequencing was used to test whether CD8+ T cell activation and differentiation in Susac syndrome was antigen driven. The study compared CD8+ T cell repertoire clonality among 12 healthy donors, around 14 Susac syndrome patients and some 16 multiple sclerosis patients. The full study reports these points: Sixteen Susac-specific public clones were identified in the total CD8+ repertoire, and about 5 Susac-specific public clones were identified in the CD8+ TEMRA repertoire. Clonal expansion was seen in Susac syndrome CD8+ repertoires, peaking in CD8+ TEMRA cells and being greater in clinically active patients than in remitting ones. The study acknowledged that relatively few individuals were included in the TCR sequencing and HLA analysis.

High-throughput TCR beta sequencing profiled peripheral blood CD8+ and CD4+ T cells from healthy donors, Susac syndrome patients and multiple sclerosis patients. The Susac syndrome patients fulfilled recently defined diagnostic criteria for definite or probable disease. CD8+ TEMRA cells were enriched by FACS, while bulk CD8+ and CD4+ T cells were purified by magnetic negative isolation. Blood was collected in EDTA tubes and processed within 24 hours, with PBMCs isolated through density gradient centrifugation. PBMCs intended for TCR sequencing were cryopreserved in liquid nitrogen and thawed later in a water bath at 37 degrees C. The sorted or isolated CD4+, CD8+ and CD8+ TEMRA cells reached a purity of at least 90%. RNA was extracted using the RNeasy kit, and about 0.5 to 1 ug of the RNA was reverse transcribed with random hexamers. The immunoSEQ multiplex PCR assay, covering 54 Vbeta and 13 Jbeta segments, was used to amplify TCR beta CDR3 regions. PCR amplification bias was corrected using a synthetic template baseline for primer optimization and computational correction. In the authors' own workflow: Reads were annotated to V, D and J genes per IMGT and analyzed with immunoSEQ Analyzer, keeping only productive sequences. To calculate clonality, Shannon entropy was normalized by log2 of the number of productive unique sequences and then subtracted from one. For each patient and control, public and private clones were evaluated among the 100 most prevalent clones. Clones were defined as Susac-specific when absent from the healthy and MS cohorts, from about 1,100 published viral clones and from other ImmuneACCESS disease sequences. TCRdb took the public reads, trimmed them with fastp at Q25, ran MiXCR for clone calling and kept in-frame beta chains. Records with the same CDR3 protein are collapsed into one entry carrying the most frequent genes and DNA. The V and J calls were determined by TCRdb, not by the authors. Across this sample there are about 120,000 distinct CDR3 sequences, with just under 95% seen only once. In total, the top ten clones hold 0.2% to 0.25% of the sample.

Cut back by 5 bases and 1 base, the V and J ends lie 8 bases apart. The CDR3 sequence holds 13 residues, the cysteine and phenylalanine included. Only CDR3 DNA remains: 39 bases, in frame from the first base. This clonotype occurred a few times. The antigen it recognizes is unknown. Within one base of it there is no much larger clone, and no base qualities were kept. This receptor was taken from a human donor with Susac syndrome. The chain is encoded by TRBV12-3 or TRBV12-4 joined to TRBJ1-1, and possibly TRBD1, on 5 matching bases. The sequenced material came from CD8+ T cells from PBMCs. The CDR3 protein sequence reads: CASSVTGNTEAFF. The nucleotide sequence is given as TGTGCCAGCAGTGTTACAGGGAACACTGAAGCTTTCTTT.